What follows describes a single T cell receptor (beta chain). Its matching antigen is unknown. The data were taken from a study of PD-1 blockade in classical Hodgkin lymphoma. This table comes from immunoSEQ multiplex PCR, and its TCRdb copy is limited to in-frame clones, with some not included. The sample lists 64,000 or so clones; under 95% were seen once. Documented time point: cycle 4 day 1 (C4D1), after more than five weeks of nivolumab. After autologous stem cell transplantation all patients relapsed, and prior brentuximab vedotin exposure differed between cohorts. Notes on the study in general: A significant rise in TCR diversity was seen by C4D1 for CD4+ cells but not for CD8+ cells. Lower baseline TCR diversity was reported for newly diagnosed patients than for healthy donors.

The TCR sequence derives from a human donor with classical Hodgkin lymphoma. The sequencing here drew on peripheral blood mononuclear cells (PBMCs), taken before the fourth cycle of nivolumab.

CDR3 bases: TGTGCCAGCAGCCCAAACCACGGGACGTTGGCTGCCTATGGCTACACCTTC. Its protein product is CASSPNHGTLAAYGYTF. This chain links TRBV11-1 with TRBJ1-2; a weak D match, TRBD1 (5 bases). V was cut by 5 bases and J by 4 bases, with 23 bases left in between. This CDR3 comprises 17 residues. The germline V gene has CDR1 SGHAT and CDR2 FQDESV (reference sequence). Looking up the rest from reference TRBV11-1 and TRBJ1-2 gives the full variable domain: EAEVAQSPRYKITEKSQAVAFWCDPISGHATLYWYRQILGQGPELLVQFQDESVVDDSQLPKDRFSAERLKGVDSTLKIQPAELGDSAMYLCASSPNHGTLAAYGYTFGSGTRLTVV.